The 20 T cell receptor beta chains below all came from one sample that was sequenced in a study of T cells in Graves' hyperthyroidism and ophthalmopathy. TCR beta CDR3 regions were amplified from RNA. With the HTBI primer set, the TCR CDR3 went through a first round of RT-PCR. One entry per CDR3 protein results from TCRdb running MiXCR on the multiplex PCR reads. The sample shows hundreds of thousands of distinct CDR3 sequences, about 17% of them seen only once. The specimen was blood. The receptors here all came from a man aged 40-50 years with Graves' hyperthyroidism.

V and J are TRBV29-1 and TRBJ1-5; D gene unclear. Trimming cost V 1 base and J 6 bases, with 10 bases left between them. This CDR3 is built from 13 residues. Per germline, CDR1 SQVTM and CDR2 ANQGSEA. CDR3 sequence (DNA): TGCAGCGTTGAAGGGGGTACCGGTCAGCCCCAGCATTTT. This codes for CSVEGGTGQPQHF.

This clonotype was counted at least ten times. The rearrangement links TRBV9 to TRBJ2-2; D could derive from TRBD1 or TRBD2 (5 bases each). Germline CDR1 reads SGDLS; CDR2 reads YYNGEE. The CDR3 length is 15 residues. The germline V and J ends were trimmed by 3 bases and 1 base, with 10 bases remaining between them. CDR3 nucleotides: TGTGCCAGCAGCGAGCAGGGACGGAACACCGGGGAGCTGTTTTTT. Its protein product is CASSEQGRNTGELFF.

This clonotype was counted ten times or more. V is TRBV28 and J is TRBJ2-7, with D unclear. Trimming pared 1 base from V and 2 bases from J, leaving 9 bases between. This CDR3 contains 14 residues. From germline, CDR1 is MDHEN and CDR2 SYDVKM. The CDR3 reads CASSLSTRTYEQYF. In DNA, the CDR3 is TGTGCCAGCAGTTTATCCACCAGAACCTACGAGCAGTACTTC.

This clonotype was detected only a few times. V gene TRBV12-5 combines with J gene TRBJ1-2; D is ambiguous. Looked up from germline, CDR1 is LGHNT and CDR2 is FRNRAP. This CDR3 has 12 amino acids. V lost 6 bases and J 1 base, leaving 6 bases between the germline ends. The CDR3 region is CASGRDNYGYTF. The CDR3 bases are TGTGCTAGTGGCCGGGATAACTATGGCTACACCTTC.

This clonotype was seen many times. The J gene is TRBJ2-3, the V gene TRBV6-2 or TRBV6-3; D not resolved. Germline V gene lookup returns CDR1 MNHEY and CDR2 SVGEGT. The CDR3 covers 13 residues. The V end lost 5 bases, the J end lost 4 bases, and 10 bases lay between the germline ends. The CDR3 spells CASSVGAADTQYF. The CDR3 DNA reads TGTGCCAGCAGTGTCGGAGCCGCAGATACGCAGTATTTT.

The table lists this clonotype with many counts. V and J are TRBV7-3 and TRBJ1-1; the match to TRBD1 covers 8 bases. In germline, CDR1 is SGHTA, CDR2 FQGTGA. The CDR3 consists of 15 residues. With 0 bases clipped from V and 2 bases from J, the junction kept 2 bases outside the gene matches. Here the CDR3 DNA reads TGTGCCAGCAGCTTAACCGACAGGGGAAACACTGAAGCTTTCTTT. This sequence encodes CASSLTDRGNTEAFF.

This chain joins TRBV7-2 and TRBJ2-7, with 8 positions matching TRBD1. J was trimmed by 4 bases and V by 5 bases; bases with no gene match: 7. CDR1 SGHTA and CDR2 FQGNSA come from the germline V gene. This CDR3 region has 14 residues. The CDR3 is CASSGRQGQYEQYF. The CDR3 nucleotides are TGTGCCAGCAGCGGGAGACAGGGGCAATACGAGCAGTACTTC. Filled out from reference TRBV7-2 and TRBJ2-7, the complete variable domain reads GAGVSQSPSNKVTEKGKDVELRCDPISGHTALYWYRQSLGQGLEFLIYFQGNSAPDKSGLPSDRFSAERTGGSVSTLTIQRTQQEDSAVYLCASSGRQGQYEQYFGPGTRLTVT.

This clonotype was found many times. The CDR3 DNA sequence: TGTGCCAGCAGTTTTGGGACAGGGCCGGTTAACACTGAAGCTTTCTTT. Protein: CASSFGTGPVNTEAFF. The V and J genes are TRBV12-3 or TRBV12-4 and TRBJ1-1; 9 nucleotides line up with TRBD1. The CDR3 sequence is 16 residues long. Losses at the gene ends were 3 bases for V and 2 bases for J; bases not matched to a gene: 7.

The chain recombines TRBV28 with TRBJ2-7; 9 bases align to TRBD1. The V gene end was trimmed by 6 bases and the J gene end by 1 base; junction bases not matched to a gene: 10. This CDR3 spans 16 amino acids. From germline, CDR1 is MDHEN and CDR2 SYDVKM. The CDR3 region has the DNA TGTGCCAGCAGCTCCCCCCCGGGACAGGGTTCCTACGAGCAGTACTTC. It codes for CASSSPPGQGSYEQYF.

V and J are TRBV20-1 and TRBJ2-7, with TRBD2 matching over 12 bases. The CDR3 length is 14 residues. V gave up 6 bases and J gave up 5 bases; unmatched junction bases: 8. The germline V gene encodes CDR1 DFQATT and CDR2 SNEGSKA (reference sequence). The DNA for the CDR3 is TGCAGTGCGACCCCTAGCGGGAGGGCCAACGAGCAGTACTTC. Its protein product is CSATPSGRANEQYF.

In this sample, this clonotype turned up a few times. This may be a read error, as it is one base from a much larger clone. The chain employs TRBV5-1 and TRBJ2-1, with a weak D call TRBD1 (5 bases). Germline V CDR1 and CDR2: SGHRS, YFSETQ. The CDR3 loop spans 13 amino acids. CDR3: CASSLQVYNEQSF. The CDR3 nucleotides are TGCGCCAGCAGCTTACAGGTTTACAATGAGCAGTCCTTC.

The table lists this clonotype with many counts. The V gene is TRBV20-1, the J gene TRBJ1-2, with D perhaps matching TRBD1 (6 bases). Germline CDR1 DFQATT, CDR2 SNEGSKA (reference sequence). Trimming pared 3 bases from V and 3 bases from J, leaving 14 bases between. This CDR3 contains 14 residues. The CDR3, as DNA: TGCAGTGCTAGGAGAGGACAGAACTACTATGGCTACACCTTC. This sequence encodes CSARRGQNYYGYTF.

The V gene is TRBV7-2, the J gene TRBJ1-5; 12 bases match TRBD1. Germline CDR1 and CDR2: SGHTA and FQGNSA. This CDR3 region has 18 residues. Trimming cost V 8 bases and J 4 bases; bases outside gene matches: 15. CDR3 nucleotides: TGTGCCAGCGGAGCCCGGGACAGGGGGCAAATTGGGAATCAGCCCCAGCATTTT. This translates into CASGARDRGQIGNQPQHF. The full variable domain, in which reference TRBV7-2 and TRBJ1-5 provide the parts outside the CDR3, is GAGVSQSPSNKVTEKGKDVELRCDPISGHTALYWYRQSLGQGLEFLIYFQGNSAPDKSGLPSDRFSAERTGGSVSTLTIQRTQQEDSAVYLCASGARDRGQIGNQPQHFGDGTRLSIL.

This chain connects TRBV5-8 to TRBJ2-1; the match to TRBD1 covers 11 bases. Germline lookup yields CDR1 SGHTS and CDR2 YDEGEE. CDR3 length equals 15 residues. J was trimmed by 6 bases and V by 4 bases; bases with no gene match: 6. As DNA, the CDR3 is TGTGCCAGCAGCCTACCGGGACAGGGGGGCAATGAGCAGTTCTTC. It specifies CASSLPGQGGNEQFF.

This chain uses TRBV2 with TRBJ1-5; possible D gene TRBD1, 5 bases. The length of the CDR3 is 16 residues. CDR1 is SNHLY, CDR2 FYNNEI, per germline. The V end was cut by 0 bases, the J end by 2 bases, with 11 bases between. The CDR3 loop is CASSEALGTGNQPQHF. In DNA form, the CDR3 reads TGTGCCAGCAGTGAAGCCTTGGGGACTGGCAATCAGCCCCAGCATTTT.

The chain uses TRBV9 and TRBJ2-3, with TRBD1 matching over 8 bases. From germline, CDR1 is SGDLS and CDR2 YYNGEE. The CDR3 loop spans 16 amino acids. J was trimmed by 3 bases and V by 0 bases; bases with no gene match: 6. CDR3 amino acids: CASSVDNRGWTDTQYF. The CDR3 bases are TGTGCCAGCAGCGTAGATAACAGGGGGTGGACAGATACGCAGTATTTT.

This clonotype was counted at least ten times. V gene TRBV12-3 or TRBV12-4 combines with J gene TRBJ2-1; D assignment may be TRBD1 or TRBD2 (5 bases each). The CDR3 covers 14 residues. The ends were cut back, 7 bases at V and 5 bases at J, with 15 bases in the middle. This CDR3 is CASTIGTENNEQFF. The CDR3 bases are TGTGCCAGCACTATTGGGACGGAAAACAATGAGCAGTTCTTC.

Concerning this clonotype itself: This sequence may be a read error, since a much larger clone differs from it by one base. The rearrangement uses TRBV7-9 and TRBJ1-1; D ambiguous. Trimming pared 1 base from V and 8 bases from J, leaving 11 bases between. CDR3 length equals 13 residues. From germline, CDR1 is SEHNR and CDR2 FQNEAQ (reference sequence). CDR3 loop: CASSLGCPTEAFF. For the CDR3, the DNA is TGTGCCAGCAGCTTAGGGTGTCCTACGGAAGCTTTCTTT.

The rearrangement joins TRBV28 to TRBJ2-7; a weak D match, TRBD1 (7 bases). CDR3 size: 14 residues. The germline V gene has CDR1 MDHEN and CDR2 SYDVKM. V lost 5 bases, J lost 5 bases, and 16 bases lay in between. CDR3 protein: CASSPTTGRNEQYF. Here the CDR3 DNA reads TGTGCCAGCAGTCCTACGACAGGGAGGAACGAGCAGTACTTC.

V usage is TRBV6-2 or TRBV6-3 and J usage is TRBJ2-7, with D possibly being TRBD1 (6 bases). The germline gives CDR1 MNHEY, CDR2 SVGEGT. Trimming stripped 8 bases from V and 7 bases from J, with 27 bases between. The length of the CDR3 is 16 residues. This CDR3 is CASAQVTGPRSWEQYF. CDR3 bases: TGTGCCAGCGCACAAGTGACAGGACCTCGGAGTTGGGAGCAGTACTTC.